A selection of T cell receptor beta chains follows, all from one sample in a study of Graves' ophthalmopathy and Graves' hyperthyroidism. TCRdb called the multiplex PCR reads again in MiXCR, with one record for every CDR3 protein. The sample lists a few hundred thousand distinct CDR3 sequences, about a sixth occurring once. The sequenced sample was peripheral blood. The source of these receptors is an adult woman with stable Graves' hyperthyroidism. The CDR3 runs from the conserved cysteine through the conserved F or W. Each record gives: CDR3 protein, CDR3 DNA, V gene, clone size, J gene, D gene. A D gene is named only where the DNA matches it firmly. Clone size, where shown, is once, few, many, or a class for clones that have expanded.

CASSLETGNQPQHF	TGCGCCAGCAGCTTGGAGACAGGGAATCAGCCCCAGCATTTT	TRBV5-1	many	TRBJ1-5	TRBD1
CASSQVQGNEQYF	TGCGCCAGCAGCCAAGTGCAGGGTAACGAGCAGTACTTC	TRBV4-1	many	TRBJ2-7	.
CASSHTSGRPMWDPYEQYF	TGTGCCAGCAGCCATACTAGCGGTAGGCCTATGTGGGACCCCTACGAGCAGTACTTC	TRBV3-1	.	TRBJ2-7	TRBD2
CASSLGYRDGYTF	TGTGCCAGCAGCCTAGGGTATCGGGATGGCTACACCTTC	TRBV7-2	many	TRBJ1-2	.
CASSPSQGAYEQYF	TGTGCCAGCAGCCCTAGCCAGGGGGCCTACGAGCAGTACTTC	TRBV7-2	many	TRBJ2-7	TRBD1
CASEEQLNTEAFF	TGTGCCAGCGAGGAACAGTTGAACACTGAAGCTTTCTTT	TRBV6-1	.	TRBJ1-1	.
CAWRARLGRQETQYF	TGTGCCTGGAGGGCCCGACTAGGAAGACAAGAGACCCAGTACTTC	TRBV30	many	TRBJ2-5	.
CASSSSWGSPTAGIKYF	TGTGCCAGCAGTTCCTCGTGGGGCAGCCCTACAGCGGGCATTAAGTACTTC	TRBV28	few	TRBJ2-4	.
CASSHDSRQPQHF	TGTGCCAGCAGCCATGACAGTCGTCAGCCCCAGCATTTT	TRBV7-2	.	TRBJ1-5	.
CASSGTYEQYF	TGTGCCAGCAGTGGGACCTACGAGCAGTACTTC	TRBV6-1	many	TRBJ2-7	.
CASYTGGYTGELFF	TGTGCCAGCTACACCGGGGGTTACACCGGGGAGCTGTTTTTT	TRBV28	many	TRBJ2-2	.
CASSPGRQGGYEQYF	TGTGCCAGCAGCCCAGGGAGACAGGGGGGGTACGAGCAGTACTTC	TRBV12-3/TRBV12-4	many	TRBJ2-7	TRBD1
CASSLGRGSGAEAFF	TGTGCCAGCAGCTTAGGAAGAGGGAGCGGGGCTGAAGCTTTCTTT	TRBV7-2	many	TRBJ1-1	.
CASSSGTHYGYTF	TGTGCCAGCAGCTCCGGGACGCACTATGGCTACACCTTC	TRBV11-2	.	TRBJ1-2	.
CASSQTTLQGSVEQYF	TGCGCCAGCAGCCAGACGACACTACAGGGCTCGGTCGAGCAGTACTTC	TRBV4-3	many	TRBJ2-7	.
CASSSGAGSRSGANVLTF	TGTGCCAGCAGCTCCGGAGCGGGTTCTCGCTCTGGGGCCAACGTCCTGACTTTC	TRBV7-2	many	TRBJ2-6	.
CASSSQRGTYGYTF	TGTGCCAGCAGTTCGCAGAGGGGCACCTATGGCTACACCTTC	TRBV6-2/TRBV6-3	many	TRBJ1-2	.
CSARDRQGIRGYTF	TGCAGTGCTAGAGATCGACAGGGAATTCGTGGCTACACCTTC	TRBV20-1	.	TRBJ1-2	TRBD1
CSAIGGAETQYF	TGCAGTGCAATAGGGGGGGCAGAGACCCAGTACTTC	TRBV20-1	many	TRBJ2-5	.
CASSPQQGNTGELFF	TGTGCCAGCTCACCACAACAGGGAAACACCGGGGAGCTGTTTTTT	TRBV18	few	TRBJ2-2	.
CSVGNNRKNIQYF	TGCAGCGTTGGCAACAATCGCAAAAACATTCAGTACTTC	TRBV29-1	many	TRBJ2-4	.
CASSQGGSYGYTF	TGTGCCAGCAGCCAAGGAGGGAGCTATGGCTACACCTTC	TRBV14	many	TRBJ1-2	.